The 19 T cell receptor beta chains given below trace back to one sample, sequenced in a study of blood T cell repertoires in COVID-19 (dated by TCRdb to about 2020). The library relied on the immunoSEQ multiplex PCR assay. As stored in TCRdb, this immuneACCESS dataset retains in-frame rearrangements with V and J assigned. A fraction of the clones does not appear; measured against another copy, unresolved V genes explain less than half of the discrepancy, and the remainder lacks a known reason. The sample data list hundreds of thousands of clones, and 86% of these were observed just once. Jointly, the top ten make up under 2% of the sample. The specimen was peripheral blood. The receptors stem from a woman aged 55 to 70 who had recovered from COVID-19.

The chain links TRBV7-6 to TRBJ1-2, with a possible D match to TRBD1 (5 bases). The germline V and J ends were trimmed by 4 bases and 0 bases, with 9 bases remaining between them. Germline CDR1 SGHVS, CDR2 FNYEAQ. The CDR3 sequence is 14 residues long. The CDR3 loop is CASSYGQANYGYTF. For the CDR3, the DNA is TGTGCCAGCAGCTACGGACAAGCTAACTATGGCTACACCTTC. The whole variable domain, remainder taken from reference TRBV7-6 and TRBJ1-2, is GAGVSQSPRYKVTKRGQDVALRCDPISGHVSLYWYRQALGQGPEFLTYFNYEAQQDKSGLPNDRFSAERPEGSISTLTIQRTEQRDSAMYRCASSYGQANYGYTFGSGTRLTVV.

This chain joins TRBV6-2 or TRBV6-3 and TRBJ2-7, with TRBD1 matching 10 bases. Germline CDR1 reads MNHEY; CDR2 reads SVGEGT. CDR3 size: 15 residues. The trim removed 5 bases at V and 5 bases at J, leaving 9 bases unmatched. The CDR3 DNA follows: TGTGCCAGCAGTCCGGCTTGGGACAGGGGCCACGAGCAGTACTTC. This translates into CASSPAWDRGHEQYF.

The chain employs TRBV4-3 and TRBJ1-4; D possibly corresponds to TRBD1 (5 bases). Between the trimmed V and J ends, which lost 0 bases and 2 bases, there was a span of 16 bases. The CDR3 is 18 amino acids. Germline V lookup: CDR1 LGHNA, CDR2 YSLEER. CDR3 residues: CASSQDILGEGTNEKLFF. The CDR3 nucleotides read TGCGCCAGCAGCCAAGATATTTTAGGGGAGGGGACTAATGAAAAACTGTTTTTT.

The chain's CDR3 is CASSPDRAGYGYTF. In DNA form, the CDR3 reads TGCGCCAGCAGTCCCGACAGGGCTGGCTATGGCTACACCTTC. The chain employs TRBV5-1 and TRBJ1-2, with TRBD1 matching over 7 bases. Per germline, CDR1 SGHRS and CDR2 YFSETQ. CDR3 size: 14 residues. V was clipped by 5 bases and J by 4 bases; unmatched bases: 8.

This chain joins TRBV7-3 and TRBJ2-2; 13 nucleotides match TRBD2. There are 17 residues in the CDR3. The germline gives CDR1 SGHTA, CDR2 FQGTGA. With V trimmed by 5 bases and J by 4 bases, 7 bases remained unmatched. The CDR3 DNA reads TGTGCCAGCAGCCTGACTAGCGGGGGGCCGACCACCGGGGAGCTGTTTTTT. It encodes CASSLTSGGPTTGELFF.

This rearrangement joins TRBV6-2 or TRBV6-3 to TRBJ1-5; no definite D call. V dropped 5 bases and J dropped 1 base, with 12 bases sitting between them. Germline lookup yields CDR1 MNHEY and CDR2 SVGEGT. The CDR3 has 15 amino acids. As DNA, the CDR3 is TGTGCCAGCAGTCATCCCCGGTTAAGCAATCAGCCCCAGCATTTT. As protein: CASSHPRLSNQPQHF.

The rearrangement joins TRBV28 to TRBJ1-2; no firm D call. This CDR3 region has 14 residues. The germline V gene has CDR1 MDHEN and CDR2 SYDVKM. Trimming left V 3 bases short and J 1 base short, with 9 bases between. CDR3 DNA sequence: TGTGCCAGCAGTTTTCCCGCGGGTAACTATGGCTACACCTTC. Amino acid sequence: CASSFPAGNYGYTF.

The rearrangement links TRBV5-5 to TRBJ2-5; 14 bases are a match to TRBD2. With 2 bases clipped from V and 4 bases from J, the junction kept 10 bases outside the gene matches. Germline V gives CDR1 SGHKS, CDR2 YYEKEE (reference sequence). There are 18 residues in the CDR3. In DNA form, the CDR3 reads TGTGCCAGCAGCTTACTCCGACTAGCGGGAGGGGAGGGAGAGACCCAGTACTTC. Its translation is CASSLLRLAGGEGETQYF.

The genes are TRBV13 and TRBJ2-7, with 8 bases lining up with TRBD1. The germline CDR1 and CDR2 sequences are PRHDT and FYEKMQ (reference sequence). The CDR3 contains 15 residues. The V and J ends lost 2 bases and 3 bases, in that order; junction bases with no gene match: 6. The CDR3 DNA is TGTGCCAGCAGCTTACTCTATACAGGGGGCTACGAGCAGTACTTC. Translation: CASSLLYTGGYEQYF.

The V and J genes are TRBV7-9 and TRBJ1-2, with D maybe TRBD1 (5 bases). There are 15 residues in the CDR3. Per germline, CDR1 SEHNR and CDR2 FQNEAQ (reference sequence). Trimming shortened V by 5 bases and J by 2 bases, and 15 bases separated the two germline ends. The CDR3 here is CASSPLGGINYGYTF. CDR3 sequence (DNA): TGTGCCAGCAGCCCCTTGGGGGGGATCAACTATGGCTACACCTTC.

The chain recombines TRBV1 with TRBJ2-1; TRBD2 is the table's D call and was not checked against the DNA. TRBV1 is labeled a pseudogene. CDR3 length equals 15 residues. CDR3 loop: CTSSPKRGLNNEQFF. In DNA, the CDR3 is TGCACCAGCAGCCCCAAGCGGGGCCTAAACAATGAGCAGTTCTTC.

The table lists this clone with a count of one. The chain links TRBV6-1 to TRBJ2-7; TRBD1 might be the D (6 bases). CDR3 size: 16 residues. Trimming removed 3 bases from V and 4 bases from J, with 19 bases in between. Germline V lookup: CDR1 MNHNS, CDR2 SASEGT. For the CDR3, the DNA is TGTGCCAGCAGTGACGTCGGGACAATATACTCATACGAGCAGTACTTC. Amino acid sequence: CASSDVGTIYSYEQYF.

This rearrangement joins TRBV6-5 to TRBJ1-4; D gene uncertain. Trimming removed 0 bases at V and 4 bases at J, with 9 bases between. The CDR3 runs 15 residues. Germline V lookup: CDR1 MNHEY, CDR2 SVGAGI. CDR3 coding DNA: TGTGCCAGCAGTTACTCCCTAGTTTTTAATGAAAAACTGTTTTTT. Encoded protein: CASSYSLVFNEKLFF.

The CDR3 sequence: CASSVVLGLYSPLHF. The CDR3 DNA is TGTGCCAGCAGCGTTGTTCTGGGCCTCTATTCACCCCTCCACTTT. V usage is TRBV5-8 and J usage is TRBJ1-6; D is unclear. The CDR3 has 15 residues. Germline CDR1 and CDR2: SGHTS and YDEGEE. With 4 bases removed from V and 8 bases from J, the gap between germline ends came to 16 bases.

This clone was seen only once. The chain carries TRBV4-2 and TRBJ2-7, with 7 bases that match TRBD2. Unmatched junction bases numbered 10, after V lost 6 bases and J lost 5 bases. Germline CDR1 reads LGHNA; CDR2 reads YNFKEQ. CDR3 length: 14 residues. The CDR3 DNA reads TGTGCCAGCAGACTCACGGGGGGTGACGACGAGCAGTACTTC. Translating gives CASRLTGGDDEQYF.

The rearrangement links TRBV2 to TRBJ1-3; TRBD1 aligns across 7 bases. Germline CDR1 is SNHLY and CDR2 is FYNNEI. V was clipped by 6 bases and J by 6 bases; unmatched bases: 8. CDR3 length: 14 amino acids. CDR3 DNA: TGTGCCAGCAGCCCACAGGGGTACGAAAACACCATATATTTT. The encoded protein is CASSPQGYENTIYF.

The rearrangement uses TRBV3-1 (or the pseudogene TRBV3-2) and TRBJ1-4, with D possibly matching TRBD1 (5 bases). V was shortened by 4 bases and J by 6 bases, with 9 bases between the two germline ends. Germline lookup yields CDR1 LGHDT and CDR2 YNNKEL (reference sequence). The CDR3 loop spans 13 amino acids. The CDR3 reads CASSPDSYEKLFF. The CDR3 DNA sequence: TGTGCCAGCAGCCCCGACAGCTATGAAAAACTGTTTTTT.

The chain couples TRBV5-1 to TRBJ2-5; 15 bases line up with TRBD2. The CDR3 totals 16 residues. After removal of 3 bases from V and 5 bases from J, the junction contained 5 bases not matched to a gene. CDR1 and CDR2 (germline): SGHRS, YFSETQ. CDR3 in DNA: TGCGCCAGCAGCTACGGGACTAGCGGGGGGTTGGAGACCCAGTACTTC. Its protein is CASSYGTSGGLETQYF.

The chain carries TRBV27 and TRBJ2-6; TRBD1 agrees at 9 bases. Germline V lookup: CDR1 MNHEY, CDR2 SMNVEV (reference sequence). J was trimmed by 0 bases and V by 2 bases; bases with no gene match: 5. The CDR3 has 18 residues. DNA for the CDR3: TGTGCCAGCAGTTTAATGGGACAGGGAATCTCTGGGGCCAACGTCCTGACTTTC. Protein sequence: CASSLMGQGISGANVLTF.